Following are 3 T cell receptor beta chains from one sample sequenced in a study of CD8+CD57+ T cells in acquired aplastic anemia. Genomic DNA, the template, was used for profiling of the TCR beta VDJ and CDR3. TCRdb re-called the reads with MiXCR, one entry per CDR3 protein. The sample lists about 190,000 distinct CDR3 sequences, over 60% seen once, with roughly 46% in the top ten. The source material was sorted CD4+, CD8+, or CD8+CD57+ T cells (not recorded which) from PBMCs. These receptors originate from a human donor with severe aplastic anemia or a healthy control (not recorded which).

This clonotype came up many times. The chain carries TRBV24-1 and TRBJ2-7, with 10 nucleotides matching TRBD1. This CDR3 is 16 amino acids long. CDR1 and CDR2 from the germline V gene are KGHDR and SFDVKD. Unmatched junction bases numbered 9, after V lost 6 bases and J lost 2 bases. The CDR3 sequence is CATSPNPGQGTYEQYF. The DNA of the CDR3 is TGTGCCACCAGTCCTAACCCGGGACAGGGGACCTACGAGCAGTACTTC.

The table lists this clonotype with a few counts. The chain combines TRBV2 with TRBJ2-7, with 8 nucleotides matching TRBD2. V gave up 4 bases and J gave up 2 bases; unmatched junction bases: 7. Germline CDR1 is SNHLY and CDR2 is FYNNEI. The CDR3 contains 15 residues. Written as DNA, the CDR3 is TGTGCCAGCAGTGCGTCGCGGGGGGCCGCCTACGAGCAGTACTTC. This translates into CASSASRGAAYEQYF.

This sequence joins TRBV9 and TRBJ2-1, with D unclear. Germline CDR1 and CDR2: SGDLS and YYNGEE. The germline V and J ends were trimmed by 0 bases and 5 bases, with 9 bases remaining between them. The CDR3 runs 14 residues. This CDR3 reads CASSVVGLNNEQFF. The CDR3 nucleotides read TGTGCCAGCAGCGTAGTAGGCCTGAACAATGAGCAGTTCTTC.